The 8 T cell receptor beta chains reported below all come from one sample, sequenced in a study of response to subunit inactivated influenza vaccine. MiXCR, applied by TCRdb to the RT-PCR reads, yields one record per CDR3 protein. The sample yields 710,000 or so distinct CDR3 sequences, around a sixth seen once. The source was PBMCs from blood, collected about 12 days after vaccination. The receptors shown here come from a man aged 50-60 years who received an inactivated influenza vaccine.

The CDR3, as DNA: TGCGCCAGCAGCTTTGCACGGTTAGGCATTATTAACACTGAAGCTTTCTTT. It encodes CASSFARLGIINTEAFF. The rearrangement links TRBV4-1 to TRBJ1-1, with D unresolved. The CDR3 loop spans 17 amino acids. Per germline, CDR1 MGHRA and CDR2 YSYEKL. The V end lost 5 bases, the J end lost 2 bases, and 21 bases lay between the germline ends.

The CDR3 here is CASSFRGTRSDTQYF. For the CDR3, the DNA is TGTGCCAGCAGTTTTAGGGGGACTAGGTCAGATACGCAGTATTTT. The gene calls are TRBV12-3 or TRBV12-4 and TRBJ2-3, with 8 bases aligning to TRBD2. Unmatched junction bases numbered 6, after V lost 3 bases and J lost 4 bases. The CDR3 loop spans 15 amino acids.

The chain is built from TRBV15 and TRBJ2-2; a possible D gene is TRBD1 (6 bases). Trimming pared 3 bases from V and 3 bases from J, leaving 11 bases between. Germline CDR1 reads LNHNV; CDR2 reads YYDKDF (reference sequence). The CDR3 covers 15 residues. The CDR3 protein is CATSRGQGYTGELFF. As DNA, the CDR3 is TGTGCCACCAGCAGGGGGCAGGGGTACACCGGGGAGCTGTTTTTT.

CDR3 amino acids: CASSYPSGRVSYNEQFF. CDR3 DNA sequence: TGTGCCAGCAGTTACCCCAGCGGGAGGGTCTCCTACAATGAGCAGTTCTTC. The V gene is TRBV6-2 or TRBV6-3, the J gene TRBJ2-1; TRBD2 matches 10 bases. Trimming removed 2 bases from V and 0 bases from J; junction bases left unmatched: 4. CDR3 size: 17 residues. Germline CDR1 MNHEY, CDR2 SVGEGT.

Only a few counts were recorded for this clonotype. DNA for the CDR3: TGTGCCAGCAGTGTAGGGGGCTATGGCTACACCTTC. Translating gives CASSVGGYGYTF. The genes are TRBV25-1 and TRBJ1-2; maybe TRBD1 (6 bases). The V gene's germline CDR1 is MGHDK and CDR2 SYGVNS. The ends were cut back, 4 bases at V and 4 bases at J, with 7 bases in the middle. The CDR3 has 12 residues.

V and J are TRBV9 and TRBJ1-4, with 8 nucleotides matching TRBD1. Unmatched junction bases numbered 1, after V lost 3 bases and J lost 9 bases. The CDR3 loop spans 12 amino acids. Germline V gene data show CDR1 as SGDLS and CDR2 as YYNGEE. This chain's CDR3 is CASSGTGKKLFF. The CDR3 DNA reads TGTGCCAGCAGCGGGACAGGGAAAAAACTGTTTTTT.

The chain links TRBV6-1 to TRBJ1-1, with a tentative D call TRBD1 (6 bases). This CDR3 is 14 amino acids long. In germline, CDR1 is MNHNS, CDR2 SASEGT. Trimming took 6 bases from V and 10 from J, leaving 21 bases between them. CDR3 protein: CASSKEQGALRAFF. In nucleotides, the CDR3 is TGTGCCAGCAGCAAAGAACAGGGCGCCTTGAGAGCTTTCTTT.

This clonotype was seen a few times. The rearrangement uses TRBV30 and TRBJ2-7, with D unresolved. This CDR3 comprises 12 residues. CDR1 is GTSNPN and CDR2 is SVGIG in the germline V gene (reference sequence). V lost 3 bases and J lost 0, with 6 bases in between. DNA for the CDR3: TGTGCCTGGAGGACGAGCTCCTACGAGCAGTACTTC. The encoded protein is CAWRTSSYEQYF.